This T cell receptor beta chain came from a study of tumor-infiltrating lymphocytes in primary liver carcinoma. Study summary: Patients underwent resection of primary liver carcinoma. The yield of productive TCRbeta reads per sample was roughly 3.65 to 8 million and was similar across tissue types. General study findings and limits: Tumor top-250-clone fractions significantly exceeded those of blood (p = 0.039).

The CDR3 totals 14 residues. Germline assignment: CDR1 MNHNS and CDR2 SASEGT. Trimming took off 8 bases at V and 0 bases at J, with 12 bases between the two ends. In regard to this clonotype: No antigen is known for it. A much larger clone sits a single nucleotide away, making a read error possible.

RNA was extracted from whole blood without cell sorting, alongside germline DNA. Presurgery, around 3.9 milliliters of peripheral blood were collected. Priming with a constant-region primer yielded TCR beta cDNA from 450 to 600 ng total RNA. Library construction for TCR beta comprised three nested multiplex PCR rounds performed with slightly modified ARM-PCR. TRBV1-TRBV30 forward and Cbeta reverse primers drove the first two roughly 10-cycle rounds. TCRdb reprocessed the multiplex PCR reads via MiXCR and lists one record per CDR3 protein. The sample has fewer than 350,000 distinct CDR3 sequences, more than 55% seen once; the top ten hold about 9.4%.

Sequencing used peripheral blood. The sequence came from a man aged 35-49 years with primary liver carcinoma and hepatitis B virus infection. J is TRBJ2-3 and V is TRBV6-1; D gene unclear. The CDR3 spells CASEASHSTDTQYF. CDR3 nucleotide sequence: TGTGCCAGCGAGGCCAGCCATAGCACAGATACGCAGTATTTT.